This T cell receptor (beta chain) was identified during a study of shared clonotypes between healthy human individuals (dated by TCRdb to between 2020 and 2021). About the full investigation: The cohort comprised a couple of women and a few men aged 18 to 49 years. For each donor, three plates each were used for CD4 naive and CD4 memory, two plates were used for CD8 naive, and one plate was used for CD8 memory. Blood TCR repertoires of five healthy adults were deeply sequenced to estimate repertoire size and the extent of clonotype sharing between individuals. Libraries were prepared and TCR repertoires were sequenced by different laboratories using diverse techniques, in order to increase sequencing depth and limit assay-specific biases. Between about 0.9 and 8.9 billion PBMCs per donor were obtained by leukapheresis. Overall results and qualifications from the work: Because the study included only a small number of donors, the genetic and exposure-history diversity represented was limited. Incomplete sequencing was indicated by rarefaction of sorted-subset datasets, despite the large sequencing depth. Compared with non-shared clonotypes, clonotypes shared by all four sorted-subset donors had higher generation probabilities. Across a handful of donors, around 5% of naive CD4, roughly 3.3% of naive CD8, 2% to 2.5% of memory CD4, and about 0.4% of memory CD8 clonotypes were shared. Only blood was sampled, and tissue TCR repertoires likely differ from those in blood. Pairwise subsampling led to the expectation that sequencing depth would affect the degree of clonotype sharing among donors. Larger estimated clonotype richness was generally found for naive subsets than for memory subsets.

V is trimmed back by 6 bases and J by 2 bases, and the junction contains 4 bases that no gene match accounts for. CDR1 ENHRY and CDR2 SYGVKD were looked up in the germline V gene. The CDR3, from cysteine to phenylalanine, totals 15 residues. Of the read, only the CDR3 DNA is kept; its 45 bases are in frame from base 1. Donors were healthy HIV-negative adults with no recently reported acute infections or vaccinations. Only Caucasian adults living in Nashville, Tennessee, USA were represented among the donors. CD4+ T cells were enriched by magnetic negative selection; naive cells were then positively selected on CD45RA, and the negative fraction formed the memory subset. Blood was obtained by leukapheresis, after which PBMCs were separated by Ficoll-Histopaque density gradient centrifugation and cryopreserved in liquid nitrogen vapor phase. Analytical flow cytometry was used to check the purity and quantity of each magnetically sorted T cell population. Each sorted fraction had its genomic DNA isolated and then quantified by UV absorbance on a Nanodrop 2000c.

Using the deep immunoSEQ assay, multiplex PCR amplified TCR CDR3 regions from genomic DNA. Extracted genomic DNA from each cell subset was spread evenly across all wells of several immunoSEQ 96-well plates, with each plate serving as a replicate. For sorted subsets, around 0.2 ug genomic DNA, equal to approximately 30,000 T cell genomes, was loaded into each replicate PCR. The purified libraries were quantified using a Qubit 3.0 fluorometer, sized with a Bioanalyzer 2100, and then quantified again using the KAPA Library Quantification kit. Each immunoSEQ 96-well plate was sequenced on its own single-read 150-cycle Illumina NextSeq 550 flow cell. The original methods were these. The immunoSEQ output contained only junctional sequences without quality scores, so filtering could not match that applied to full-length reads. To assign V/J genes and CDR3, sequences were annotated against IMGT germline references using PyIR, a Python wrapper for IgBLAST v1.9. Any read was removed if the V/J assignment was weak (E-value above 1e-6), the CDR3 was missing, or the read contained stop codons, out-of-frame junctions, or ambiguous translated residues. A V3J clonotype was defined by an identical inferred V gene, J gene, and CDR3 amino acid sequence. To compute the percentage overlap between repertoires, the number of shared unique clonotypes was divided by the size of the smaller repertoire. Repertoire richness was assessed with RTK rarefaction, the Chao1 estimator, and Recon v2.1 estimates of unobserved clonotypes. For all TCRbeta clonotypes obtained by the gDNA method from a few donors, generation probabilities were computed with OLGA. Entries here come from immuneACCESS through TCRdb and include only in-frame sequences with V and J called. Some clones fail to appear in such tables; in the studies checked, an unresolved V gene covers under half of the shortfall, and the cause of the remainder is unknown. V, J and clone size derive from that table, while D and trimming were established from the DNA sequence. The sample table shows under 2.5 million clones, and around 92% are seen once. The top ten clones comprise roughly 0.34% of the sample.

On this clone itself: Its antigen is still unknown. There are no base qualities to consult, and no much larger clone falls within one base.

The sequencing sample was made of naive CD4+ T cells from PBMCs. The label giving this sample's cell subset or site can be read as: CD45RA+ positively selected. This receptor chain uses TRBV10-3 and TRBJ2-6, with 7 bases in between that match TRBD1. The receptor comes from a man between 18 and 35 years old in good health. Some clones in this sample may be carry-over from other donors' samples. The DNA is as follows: TGTGCCATCAGCCAAGGGACAGCTGGGGCCAACGTCCTGACTTTC. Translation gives CAISQGTAGANVLTF.